These 13 T cell receptor beta chains share one sample of origin, sequenced in a study of beta chain features in type 1 diabetes. As every portion of the isolated RNA was reverse transcribed, the sequencing read expressed TCRB transcripts. The protocol was immunoSEQ multiplex PCR, while the TCRdb copy is restricted to in-frame clones and leaves out a portion. The repertoire consists of roughly 150,000 clones, with approximately 8.1% occurring once and the leading ten covering 0.65%. The sequencing input was central memory CD4+ T cells from blood. All receptors come from a man younger than 30 in good health.

This clone was recorded many times. The V gene is TRBV7-9, the J gene TRBJ2-1; 10 bases line up with TRBD2. CDR1 is SEHNR, CDR2 FQNEAQ, per germline (reference sequence). V lost 2 bases and J lost 9; bases outside the gene matches: 7. CDR3 size: 15 residues. In nucleotides, the CDR3 is TGTGCCAGCAGCTTACCTCTAGCGGGGGTGGCTGAGCAGTTCTTC. Amino acid sequence: CASSLPLAGVAEQFF.

In this sample, this clone turned up a few times. Other DNA variants within this sample encode the same CDR3. The chain is built from TRBV10-3 and TRBJ1-1, with TRBD1 as a possible D gene (6 bases). The V gene lost 0 bases and the J gene lost 0 bases, with 11 bases spanning the gap. Per the germline V gene, CDR1 is ENHRY and CDR2 is SYGVKD. The CDR3 is 16 amino acids. The CDR3 DNA is TGTGCCATCAGTGAGTCCCGGACAGCCATGAACACTGAAGCTTTCTTT. Protein: CAISESRTAMNTEAFF.

V is TRBV6-5 and J is TRBJ2-2, with unresolved D. The CDR3 has 15 amino acids. The germline gives CDR1 MNHEY, CDR2 SVGAGI. V gave up 2 bases and J gave up 6 bases, with 13 bases separating them. CDR3 DNA sequence: TGTGCCAGCAGTTACAACTCGTTTTTATCCGGGGAGCTGTTTTTT. Protein: CASSYNSFLSGELFF.

This clone has more than one count but fewer than ten. This rearrangement joins TRBV7-2 to TRBJ2-7; TRBD2 might be the D (7 bases). V was clipped by 5 bases and J by 1 base, with 15 bases between them. This CDR3 has 15 amino acids. Germline lookup yields CDR1 SGHTA and CDR2 FQGNSA. As DNA, the CDR3 is TGTGCCAGCAGCCTCTGGGGGGGCCGTTCCTACGAGCAGTACTTC. Protein product: CASSLWGGRSYEQYF.

This clone was detected only a few times. The chain uses TRBV7-2 and TRBJ1-2; TRBD1 agrees at 7 bases. This CDR3 is 13 amino acids long. CDR1 is SGHTA, CDR2 FQGNSA, per germline. Trimming took 5 bases from V and 2 from J; bases not matched to a gene: 2. Written as DNA, the CDR3 is TGTGCCAGCAGCGTGGGACAGAACTATGGCTACACCTTC. Protein product: CASSVGQNYGYTF.

This clone was seen more than once but under ten times. The chain couples TRBV11-1 to TRBJ2-3; D possibly corresponds to TRBD2 (6 bases). Trimming pared 4 bases from V and 2 bases from J, leaving 13 bases between. Germline V gives CDR1 SGHAT, CDR2 FQDESV (reference sequence). The CDR3 spans 15 residues. CDR3: CASSYSGPPTDTQYF. CDR3 DNA: TGTGCCAGCAGCTATAGCGGCCCCCCCACAGATACGCAGTATTTT.

The chain recombines TRBV19 with TRBJ2-1; 7 positions match TRBD2. The length of the CDR3 is 15 residues. The V gene end was trimmed by 5 bases and the J gene end by 6 bases; junction bases not matched to a gene: 10. Germline V gene lookup returns CDR1 LNHDA and CDR2 SQIVND (reference sequence). CDR3 in DNA: TGTGCCAGTAGTGCCGGGACTACCAAGGTCAATGAGCAGTTCTTC. Residues: CASSAGTTKVNEQFF.

This clone was counted a few times. The chain recombines TRBV19 with TRBJ2-7, with 7 bases matching TRBD1. Germline trimming cut 5 bases from V and 3 bases from J; bases unmatched to any gene: 10. The CDR3 contains 15 residues. Germline V gene lookup returns CDR1 LNHDA and CDR2 SQIVND (reference sequence). The CDR3 DNA sequence: TGTGCCAGTAGTTCCCCCAGACAGGGAAGCTACGAGCAGTACTTC. This translates into CASSSPRQGSYEQYF.

This clone was picked up a small number of times. The chain links TRBV30 to TRBJ1-2; perhaps TRBD1 as D (6 bases). The CDR3 spans 14 residues. CDR1 is GTSNPN, CDR2 SVGIG, per germline (reference sequence). Trimming removed 2 bases at V and 6 bases at J, with 16 bases between. The CDR3 reads CAWSPLQGSDGYTF. CDR3 DNA sequence: TGTGCCTGGAGTCCTCTACAGGGTTCGGATGGCTACACCTTC.

This clone appeared a few times. This chain joins TRBV7-3 and TRBJ2-3, with 8 nucleotides matching TRBD1. Looked up from germline, CDR1 is SGHTA and CDR2 is FQGTGA. Losses at the gene ends were 5 bases for V and 4 bases for J; bases not matched to a gene: 2. The CDR3 runs to 13 residues. The DNA of the CDR3 is TGTGCCAGCAGCCAGGACAGGGCAGATACGCAGTATTTT. This encodes CASSQDRADTQYF.

There are a few counts of this clone. The J gene is TRBJ1-1, the V gene TRBV7-9, with unresolved D. Between the trimmed V and J ends, which lost 5 bases and 10 bases, there was a span of 14 bases. The CDR3 sequence is 12 residues long. Germline lookup yields CDR1 SEHNR and CDR2 FQNEAQ (reference sequence). DNA of the CDR3: TGTGCCAGCAGCCCATTTGCCGGTATAGCTTTCTTT. This translates into CASSPFAGIAFF. The full variable domain, its missing parts supplied by reference TRBV7-9 and TRBJ1-1, is DTGVSQNPRHKITKRGQNVTFRCDPISEHNRLYWYRQTLGQGPEFLTYFQNEAQLEKSRLLSDRFSAERPKGSFSTLEIQRTEQGDSAMYLCASSPFAGIAFFGQGTRLTVV.

This clone has at least ten counts. This sample also contains other DNA sequences that code for the same CDR3. The chain carries TRBV5-4 and TRBJ2-5; TRBD2 matches 9 bases. The CDR3 contains 16 residues. Trimming took 4 bases from V and 5 from J; bases not matched to a gene: 12. Germline CDR1 is SGHNT and CDR2 is YYREEE (reference sequence). The CDR3 reads CASSLYRTSAKETQYF. The CDR3 DNA reads TGTGCCAGCAGCCTTTACCGGACTAGCGCCAAGGAGACCCAGTACTTC. Based on the CDR3 plus reference TRBV5-4 and TRBJ2-5, the full variable domain is ETGVTQSPTHLIKTRGQQVTLRCSSQSGHNTVSWYQQALGQGPQFIFQYYREEENGRGNFPPRFSGLQFPNYSSELNVNALELDDSALYLCASSLYRTSAKETQYFGPGTRLLVL.

This sequence joins TRBV14 and TRBJ2-2; 10 bases map to TRBD2. CDR1 and CDR2 (germline): SGHDN, FVKESK. J lost 4 bases, V lost 0 bases, and 5 bases had no gene match. This CDR3 contains 17 residues. In nucleotides, the CDR3 is TGTGCCAGCAGCCAAGAAAGGGGGACTAGCGCCACCGGGGAGCTGTTTTTT. Translation: CASSQERGTSATGELFF.